Following are 8 T cell receptor beta chains from one sample sequenced in a study of CD8+ T cells in alopecia areata. cDNA serving as the sequencing template came from extracted, reverse transcribed RNA. Clones were sequenced by immunoSEQ multiplex PCR, and TCRdb holds only the in-frame ones, with some missing. Counted here are 180,000 or so clones, approximately 50% occurring once; the ten biggest clones make up around 9.1%. Noted treatment: oral pan-JAK inhibitor, 5-10 mg twice daily. Sequenced here: CD8+ T cells sorted from blood, sampled at week 52, from a patient treated with tofacitinib. The receptors here all came from a human donor with alopecia areata.

The rearrangement joins TRBV15 to TRBJ2-7; D possibly corresponds to TRBD1 (5 bases). Looked up from germline, CDR1 is LNHNV and CDR2 is YYDKDF (reference sequence). V dropped 3 bases and J dropped 3 bases, with 24 bases sitting between them. The CDR3 runs to 18 residues. For the CDR3, the DNA is TGTGCCACCAGCAGCCACCCAAACCCCCCGGACCAGGGCTACGAGCAGTACTTC. This sequence encodes CATSSHPNPPDQGYEQYF.

This clone appeared a few times. V usage is TRBV7-8 and J usage is TRBJ2-3; maybe TRBD2 (5 bases). Germline V gene data show CDR1 as SGHVS and CDR2 as FQNEAQ. The CDR3 runs 18 residues. V gave up 4 bases and J gave up 0 bases, with 20 bases separating them. The CDR3 region is CASSSAVPGGLSTDTQYF. For the CDR3, the DNA is TGTGCCAGCAGCTCCGCTGTACCCGGAGGACTTAGCACAGATACGCAGTATTTT.

The chain couples TRBV10-3 to TRBJ1-5; D is unresolved. Germline V lookup: CDR1 ENHRY, CDR2 SYGVKD. V gave up 4 bases and J gave up 4 bases, with 14 bases separating them. The CDR3 spans 15 residues. The CDR3 bases are TGTGCCATCAGTGGTGAAGGGTCAGGTAATCAGCCCCAGCATTTT. Its protein product is CAISGEGSGNQPQHF.

This clone is a singleton in its sample. This rearrangement joins TRBV7-2 to TRBJ2-1, with TRBD2 identical over 11 bases. CDR3 length: 15 amino acids. Germline assignment: CDR1 SGHTA and CDR2 FQGNSA. V was clipped by 5 bases and J by 9 bases; unmatched bases: 9. CDR3 bases: TGTGCCAGCAGCCTTCGACTAGCGGGGAGGGGTGAGCAGTTCTTC. Amino acid sequence: CASSLRLAGRGEQFF.

The J gene is TRBJ2-7, the V gene TRBV27; D is tentatively TRBD1 or TRBD2 (5 bases each). The germline V gene encodes CDR1 MNHEY and CDR2 SMNVEV (reference sequence). The CDR3 is 16 amino acids. The V and J ends lost 8 bases and 4 bases respectively, with 24 bases between them. CDR3 in amino acids: CASRGFPGVSPYEQYF. The DNA for the CDR3 is TGTGCCAGCCGGGGCTTCCCGGGCGTCTCCCCTTACGAGCAGTACTTC.

V and J are TRBV5-6 and TRBJ2-5; D unclear. Germline V gives CDR1 SGHDT, CDR2 YYEEEE. The CDR3 has 14 amino acids. V shed 0 bases and J shed 2 bases, with 8 bases lying between them. The CDR3 region has the DNA TGTGCCAGCAGCTTGGTTGGGGATCAAGAGACCCAGTACTTC. It encodes CASSLVGDQETQYF. The full variable domain, with the rest looked up from reference TRBV5-6 and TRBJ2-5, is DAGVTQSPTHLIKTRGQQVTLRCSPKSGHDTVSWYQQALGQGPQFIFQYYEEEERQRGNFPDRFSGHQFPNYSSELNVNALLLGDSALYLCASSLVGDQETQYFGPGTRLLVL.

The rearrangement uses TRBV25-1 and TRBJ2-3; D is undetermined. CDR1 MGHDK and CDR2 SYGVNS come from the germline V gene. The CDR3 sequence is 13 residues long. V dropped 7 bases and J dropped 5 bases, with 13 bases sitting between them. CDR3: CASKQWSRDTQYF. CDR3 DNA: TGTGCCAGCAAGCAATGGTCGAGAGATACGCAGTATTTT.

Regarding this clone: Other DNA sequences in this specimen translate into the identical CDR3. The CDR3 loop reads CASSLGANYGYTF. CDR3 DNA: TGTGCCAGCAGTTTGGGTGCTAACTATGGCTACACCTTC. The chain uses TRBV27 and TRBJ1-2; no clear D gene. Trimming removed 3 bases at V and 0 bases at J, with 5 bases between. Germline V gene lookup returns CDR1 MNHEY and CDR2 SMNVEV (reference sequence). This CDR3 is 13 amino acids long.